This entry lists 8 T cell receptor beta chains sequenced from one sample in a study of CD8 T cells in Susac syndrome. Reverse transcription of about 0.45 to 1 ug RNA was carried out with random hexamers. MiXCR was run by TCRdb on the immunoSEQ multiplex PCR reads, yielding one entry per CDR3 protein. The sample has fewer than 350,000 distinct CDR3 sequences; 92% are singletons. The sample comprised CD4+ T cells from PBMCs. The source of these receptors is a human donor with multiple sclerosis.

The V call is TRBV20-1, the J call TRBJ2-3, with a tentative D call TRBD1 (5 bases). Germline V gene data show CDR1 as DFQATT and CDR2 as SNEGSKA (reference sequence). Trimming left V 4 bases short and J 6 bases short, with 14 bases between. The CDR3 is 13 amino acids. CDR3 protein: CSAMDKGVDTQYF. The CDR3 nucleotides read TGCAGTGCTATGGACAAAGGAGTGGATACGCAGTATTTT.

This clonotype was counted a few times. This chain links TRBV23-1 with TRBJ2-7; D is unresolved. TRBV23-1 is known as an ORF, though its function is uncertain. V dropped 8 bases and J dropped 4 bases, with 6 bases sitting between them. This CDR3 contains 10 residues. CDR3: CASGGYEQYF. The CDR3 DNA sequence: TGCGCCAGCGGTGGTTACGAGCAGTACTTC.

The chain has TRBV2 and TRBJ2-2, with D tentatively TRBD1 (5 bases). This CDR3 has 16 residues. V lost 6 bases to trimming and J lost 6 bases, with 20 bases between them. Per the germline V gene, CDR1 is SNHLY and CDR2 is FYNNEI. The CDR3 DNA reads TGTGCCAGCAGACCCAGGGCTTGGTCTGTAGCCGGGGAGCTGTTTTTT. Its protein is CASRPRAWSVAGELFF.

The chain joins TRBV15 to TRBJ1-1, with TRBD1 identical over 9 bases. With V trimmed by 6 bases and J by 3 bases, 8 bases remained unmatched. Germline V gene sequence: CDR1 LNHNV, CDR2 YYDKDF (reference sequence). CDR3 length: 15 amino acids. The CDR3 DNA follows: TGTGCCACCAGAGAGAATACAGGGGGCTACACTGAAGCTTTCTTT. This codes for CATRENTGGYTEAFF.

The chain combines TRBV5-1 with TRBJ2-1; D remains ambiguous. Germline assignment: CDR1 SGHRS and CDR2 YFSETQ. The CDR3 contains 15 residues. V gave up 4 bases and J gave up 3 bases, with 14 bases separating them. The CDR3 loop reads CASSPELRSYNEQFF. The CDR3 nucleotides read TGCGCCAGCAGCCCCGAGTTGCGGAGCTACAATGAGCAGTTCTTC.

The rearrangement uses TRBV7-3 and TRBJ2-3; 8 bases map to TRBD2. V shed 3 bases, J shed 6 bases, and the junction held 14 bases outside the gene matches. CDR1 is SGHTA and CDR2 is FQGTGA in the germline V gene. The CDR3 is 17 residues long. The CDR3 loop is CASSFNVVAGPADTQYF. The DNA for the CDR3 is TGTGCCAGCAGCTTTAACGTGGTAGCGGGACCCGCTGATACGCAGTATTTT.

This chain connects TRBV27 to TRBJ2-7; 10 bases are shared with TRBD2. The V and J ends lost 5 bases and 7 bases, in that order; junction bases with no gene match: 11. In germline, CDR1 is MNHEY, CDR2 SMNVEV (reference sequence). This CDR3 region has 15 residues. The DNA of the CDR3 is TGTGCCAGCAGTCCGAGCGGGAGGGCCTCGGGGGAGCAGTACTTC. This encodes CASSPSGRASGEQYF.

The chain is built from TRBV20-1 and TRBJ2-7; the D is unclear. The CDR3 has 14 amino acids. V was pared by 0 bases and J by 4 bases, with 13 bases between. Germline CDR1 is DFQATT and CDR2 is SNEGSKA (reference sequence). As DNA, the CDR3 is TGCAGTGCTAGAGATCGGGCCAGTGCTTACGAGCAGTACTTC. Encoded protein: CSARDRASAYEQYF.